Following are 13 T cell receptor beta chains from one sample sequenced in a study of CD8 T cells in ankylosing spondylitis. MiXCR, run by TCRdb on the 5' RACE reads, gives a single entry per CDR3 protein. The data show 150,000 to 200,000 distinct CDR3 sequences, around 9.6% seen once. Source material: blood, either unsorted or a sorted T cell fraction (not recorded which). The origin of the receptors is a female donor with ankylosing spondylitis or in good health (not recorded which).

The chain has TRBV27 and TRBJ2-7; D not resolved. This CDR3 spans 14 amino acids. V lost 5 bases and J 3 bases, leaving 14 bases between the germline ends. Per the germline V gene, CDR1 is MNHEY and CDR2 is SMNVEV (reference sequence). The CDR3 protein is CASSPDQGNYEQYF. CDR3 DNA: TGTGCCAGCAGTCCTGATCAAGGAAACTACGAGCAGTACTTC.

This clonotype turned up a few times. The CDR3 region is CATSGSGGDEQYF. The CDR3 nucleotides are TGTGCCACCAGCGGCAGCGGGGGCGACGAGCAGTACTTC. This chain uses TRBV15 with TRBJ2-7; 8 bases are shared with TRBD2. The CDR3 is 13 residues long. The ends lost 5 bases at V and 5 bases at J; junction bases unmatched: 5. CDR1 is LNHNV and CDR2 is YYDKDF in the germline V gene (reference sequence). The full variable domain, in which reference TRBV15 and TRBJ2-7 provide the parts outside the CDR3, is DAMVIQNPRYQVTQFGKPVTLSCSQTLNHNVMYWYQQKSSQAPKLLFHYYDKDFNNEADTPDNFQSRRPNTSFCFLDIRSPGLGDTAMYLCATSGSGGDEQYFGPGTRLTVT.

The chain combines TRBV27 with TRBJ2-1; D not certain. Germline assignment: CDR1 MNHEY and CDR2 SMNVEV (reference sequence). The V end was cut by 7 bases, the J end by 0 bases, with 7 bases between. CDR3 length: 13 amino acids. CDR3 coding DNA: TGTGCCAGCAAATTCAGCTCCTACAATGAGCAGTTCTTC. The encoded protein is CASKFSSYNEQFF.

This clonotype was observed many times. V is TRBV20-1 and J is TRBJ1-2, with TRBD1 matching 7 bases. There are 13 residues in the CDR3. Per germline, CDR1 DFQATT and CDR2 SNEGSKA (reference sequence). The junction had 4 bases not matched to a gene; V was cut back by 5 bases and J by 1 base. CDR3 coding DNA: TGCAGTGCTCTGGACAGGTTTAACTATGGCTACACCTTC. Encoded protein: CSALDRFNYGYTF.

This clonotype turned up a few times. As DNA, the CDR3 is TGTGCTAGTGGTTTGCTACAGGAAAAAGCTTTCTTT. The encoded protein is CASGLLQEKAFF. The rearrangement uses TRBV12-5 and TRBJ1-1; D perhaps matches TRBD1 (5 bases). There are 12 residues in the CDR3. The V gene's germline CDR1 is LGHNT and CDR2 FRNRAP. V lost 2 bases to trimming and J lost 9 bases, with 10 bases between them. Drawing the rest from reference TRBV12-5 and TRBJ1-1, the complete variable domain is DARVTQTPRHKVTEMGQEVTMRCQPILGHNTVFWYRQTMMQGLELLAYFRNRAPLDDSGMPKDRFSAEMPDATLATLKIQPSEPRDSAVYFCASGLLQEKAFFGQGTRLTVV.

The table lists this clonotype with many counts. This chain links TRBV11-2 with TRBJ1-3; D is unclear. This CDR3 has 15 amino acids. CDR1 and CDR2 from the germline V gene are SGHAT and FQNNGV. Trimming stripped 8 bases from V and 2 bases from J, with 16 bases between. The DNA of the CDR3 is TGTGCCAGCGGGCCGGACCCCCTACCTGGAAACACCATATATTTT. Translated: CASGPDPLPGNTIYF.

By sample share, this clonotype is medium-sized. The chain uses TRBV29-1 and TRBJ2-3; 7 bases are shared with TRBD2. In germline, CDR1 is SQVTM, CDR2 ANQGSEA. The CDR3 is 15 amino acids. J was trimmed by 5 bases and V by 0 bases; bases with no gene match: 8. The CDR3 DNA follows: TGCAGCGTTGAAGATTGGAGCGGGAAGGGAGATACGCAGTATTTT. Translating it yields CSVEDWSGKGDTQYF.

This clonotype was seen only a few times. J is TRBJ2-1 and V is TRBV2; TRBD2 aligns across 10 bases. This CDR3 has 14 amino acids. CDR1 is SNHLY, CDR2 FYNNEI, per germline. V lost 4 bases to trimming and J lost 5 bases; unmatched junction nucleotides: 2. The CDR3 DNA sequence: TGTGCCAGCAGTGGGCTAGCGGGAGACAATGAGCAGTTCTTC. It specifies CASSGLAGDNEQFF.

This clonotype has just a few counts. The chain is built from TRBV6-2 or TRBV6-3 and TRBJ2-3, with 11 bases aligning to TRBD2. The junction had 5 bases not matched to a gene; V was cut back by 6 bases and J by 3 bases. This CDR3 has 15 residues. CDR1 is MNHEY, CDR2 SVGEGT, per germline. The CDR3 protein is CASSLLAGETDTQYF. CDR3 nucleotide sequence: TGTGCCAGCAGCCTACTAGCGGGAGAGACAGATACGCAGTATTTT.

The table lists this clonotype with a few counts. The chain links TRBV20-1 to TRBJ2-3, with TRBD2 identical over 9 bases. This CDR3 contains 18 residues. Trimming removed 1 base from V and 0 bases from J; junction bases left unmatched: 11. Germline V CDR1 and CDR2: DFQATT, SNEGSKA (reference sequence). The CDR3 DNA reads as TGCAGTGCTAGAGGTTGGGGCCTAGCGGGGTCTAGCACAGATACGCAGTATTTT. Amino acid sequence: CSARGWGLAGSSTDTQYF.

This clonotype was observed many times. The chain combines TRBV11-2 with TRBJ2-1; D gene ambiguous. Germline CDR1 reads SGHAT; CDR2 reads FQNNGV. The CDR3 loop spans 14 amino acids. The V end was cut by 4 bases, the J end by 6 bases, with 13 bases between. In DNA, the CDR3 is TGTGCCAGCAGCTCTTCGTCTCTCGGCAATGAGCAGTTCTTC. It encodes CASSSSSLGNEQFF.

In its sample, this clonotype was seen many times. This chain joins TRBV24-1 and TRBJ1-1, with 10 bases identical to TRBD1. With V trimmed by 0 bases and J by 0 bases, 9 bases remained unmatched. The CDR3 sequence is 19 residues long. The V gene's germline CDR1 is KGHDR and CDR2 SFDVKD. CDR3 sequence: CATSDLRPGQGHMNTEAFF. The CDR3 nucleotides read TGTGCCACCAGTGATTTGCGCCCGGGACAGGGGCACATGAACACTGAAGCTTTCTTT.

The chain carries TRBV6-2 or TRBV6-3 and TRBJ2-1; D gene uncertain. V lost 3 bases and J lost 10, with 7 bases in between. Germline values: CDR1 MNHEY, CDR2 SVGEGT. CDR3 length: 11 amino acids. The CDR3 loop reads CASSYPQEQFF. The DNA for the CDR3 is TGTGCCAGCAGTTATCCCCAGGAGCAGTTCTTC.